This T cell receptor (beta chain) was sequenced during a study of molecular identifiers for immune sequencing clone quantification (dated by TCRdb to 2016 to 2018). With regard to the full study: For a replicate experiment, the RNA from either 20,000 or 100,000 naive CD8 T cells was divided into five aliquots, and four of those aliquots went on to sequencing. This methods study benchmarked molecular-identifier clustering-based TCR repertoire sequencing (MIDCIRS) and TCR RNA copy counting, using CD8 T cells to do so.

Naive CD8 T cell libraries were made from approximately 20,000 to 1,000,000 sorted cells using 10%, 30% or 50% of purified RNA. Naive CD8 T cells, defined as CD8+CD4-CCR7+CD45RA+, were FACS-sorted into RLT Plus buffer on a BD FACSAria II. Approximately 9 TCR copies' worth of Jurkat RNA were spiked into about 20,000-1,000,000 naive CD8 T cell samples to test detection sensitivity. CD8 T cells were enriched with RosetteSep CD8+ T Cell Enrichment Cocktail and Ficoll-Paque, followed by ACK red cell lysis. Library preparation employed PCR. Sequencing was performed on an Illumina HiSeq 4000. Bulk TCR libraries were prepared as previously described, using TCR primers listed in Table S5. The Qiagen AllPrep DNA/RNA kit was used to purify total RNA. Before any analysis, reads coming from multiple sequencing runs of the same library were combined into one pool. The study's processing was this. Reads were retained only if an exact TCR constant sequence was present, and the retained reads were trimmed to 150 nt and grouped according to their 12-nt molecular barcodes. Reads inside each barcode group were sub-clustered using a 15% Levenshtein threshold, and a quality-weighted consensus sequence was constructed for each RNA molecule. Non-functional sequences were discarded, and so were lower-count sequences lying one edit away from another sequence. Based on fitting two negative binomial distributions, any barcode sub-cluster with under 20% of the maximum read count was discarded. In TCRdb, the public reads were trimmed at Q25 with fastp and aligned with MiXCR, with productive beta chains retained. Here each entry gathers all rows of one CDR3 protein and keeps the most common genes and DNA. The V and J calls shown here were made by TCRdb, not taken from the authors' results. The sample data list more than 450,000 distinct CDR3 sequences, and over 20% of these were observed just once. Around 0.84% of the sample comes from the top ten.

The CDR3 is 13 amino acids in total, end residues counted. Only the CDR3 DNA is retained, 39 bases long and in frame from the first base. Trimming accounts for 8 bases at V and 10 bases at J, while the number of junction bases matched to no gene is 8. CDR1 and CDR2 (WSHSY, SAAADI) derive from the germline V gene. With regard to this clonotype: Its antigen is still unknown. This may come from a read error, since a much larger clone is one base off. The final CDR3 position lacks the conserved phenylalanine or tryptophan, pointing to a likely read error.

What the work shows at the level of the full study, not this receptor alone: The naive libraries included spiked-in Jurkat TCR RNA (roughly nine copies' worth), and this RNA is not part of the donor repertoire. Clones above 20 RNA copies held over 97% of molecules in CMV-specific effector cells but under 1% in naive cells. Around 2.8 recovered TCR RNA copies per cell were obtained by modeling, versus about 9.7 by digital PCR, implying a capture efficiency of 25% to 30%. The sizes of highly expanded clones could end up underestimated when identical TCR molecules share a barcode. When barcode sub-clustering was left out, chimeric consensus sequences inflated TCR diversity, with chimeras reaching as high as 47%. A single cell's worth of spiked-in Jurkat TCR RNA was reported detectable even among under 1.3 million naive CD8 T cells.

The chain links TRBV10-2 with TRBJ1-4; a stretch of 9 junction bases matches TRBD1. This sequence originates from a human donor in good health. Some libraries in this study had Jurkat cell RNA spiked in. The specimen sequenced was naive CD8+ T cells from blood, with Jurkat cell RNA spiked in. The cell subset or site tag for this specimen amounts to: FACS-sorted CD8+CD4-CCR7+CD45RA+ naive T cells. The CDR3: CASSRDRDGKLFS. In nucleotide form, the sequence is TGCGCCAGCTCCCGGGACAGGGACGGAAAACTGTTTTCT.